Each of the 21 T cell receptor beta chains below was sequenced from the same sample in a study of monozygotic twins with inflammatory bowel disease. No DNA is given; TCRdb re-called the 5' RACE reads and lists each CDR3 protein once. The sample features about 380,000 distinct CDR3 sequences, with just over 2.5% in its top ten. The sample consisted of blood. The receptors originated from a human donor with ulcerative colitis or Crohn's disease, or a healthy co-twin of an affected twin (not recorded which).

The V gene is TRBV24-1, the J gene TRBJ2-3; lacking DNA, the TRBD1 call made by TCRdb goes unchecked. CDR1 is KGHDR, CDR2 SFDVKD, per germline. The CDR3 sequence is 18 residues long. CDR3 amino acids: CATSDPLDGRIYTDTQYF.

This chain connects TRBV7-9 to TRBJ2-1. This CDR3 comprises 15 residues. Germline lookup yields CDR1 SEHNR and CDR2 FQNEAQ (reference sequence). The CDR3: CASSWLGESYNEQFF.

The chain links TRBV20-1 to TRBJ1-2; TCRdb names TRBD1, which stays unverified in the absence of DNA. This CDR3 spans 16 amino acids. Germline loops: CDR1 DFQATT, CDR2 SNEGSKA (reference sequence). CDR3 amino acids: CSARARTGGNNYGYTF.

The rearrangement joins TRBV5-1 to TRBJ2-7; the TCRdb D gene call, TRBD2, has no DNA to confirm it. The CDR3 has 15 amino acids. Germline CDR1 reads SGHRS; CDR2 reads YFSETQ. The CDR3 protein is CASSLVASGTYEQYF.

The chain recombines TRBV5-4 with TRBJ1-2; no DNA is available, so the TRBD1 call from TCRdb remains unchecked. The CDR3 is 16 residues long. From germline, CDR1 is SGHNT and CDR2 YYREEE (reference sequence). This chain's CDR3 is CASSGTGGAGLYGYTF.

J is TRBJ2-1 and V is TRBV4-3; TCRdb designates TRBD2, a call that cannot be tested without DNA. Germline V CDR1 and CDR2: LGHNA, YSLEER. This CDR3 comprises 14 residues. The CDR3 sequence is CASSQVTGSGEQFF.

This chain joins TRBV12-3 or TRBV12-4 and TRBJ1-1; checking the TCRdb D call of TRBD1 is not possible without DNA. This CDR3 region has 15 residues. CDR3 loop: CASSFPLSRATEAFF.

The genes are TRBV4-3 and TRBJ2-3; lacking DNA, the TRBD1 call made by TCRdb goes unchecked. Germline V gene lookup returns CDR1 LGHNA and CDR2 YSLEER. This CDR3 is built from 14 residues. CDR3 loop: CASSQVGAKDTQYF.

This rearrangement joins TRBV20-1 to TRBJ2-3. Germline lookup yields CDR1 DFQATT and CDR2 SNEGSKA (reference sequence). This CDR3 comprises 13 residues. CDR3 sequence reads: CSARDLVTDTQYF.

The chain recombines TRBV29-1 with TRBJ2-3; TCRdb outputs TRBD1, but without DNA this stays unchecked. This CDR3 region has 12 residues. Germline-derived CDR1 and CDR2 are SQVTM and ANQGSEA. CDR3 region: CSAAGQTDTQYF.

The rearrangement uses TRBV27 and TRBJ2-7; the TRBD2 assignment by TCRdb is unverifiable without DNA. The CDR3 has 15 amino acids. Germline V gene lookup returns CDR1 MNHEY and CDR2 SMNVEV (reference sequence). The chain's CDR3 is CASSLWGGGVYEQYF.

The chain recombines TRBV25-1 with TRBJ2-3; TCRdb's D gene call, TRBD1, goes unchecked for lack of DNA. The CDR3 is made up of 13 amino acids. Per the germline V gene, CDR1 is MGHDK and CDR2 is SYGVNS. CDR3: CASSEFGTRTQYF.

The V gene is TRBV11-2, the J gene TRBJ2-3; the D call from TCRdb, TRBD2, cannot be confirmed without DNA. Germline CDR1 and CDR2: SGHAT and FQNNGV. This CDR3 is 15 amino acids long. CDR3 loop: CASSLMDSAMDTQYF.

V and J are TRBV2 and TRBJ2-5. Per the germline V gene, CDR1 is SNHLY and CDR2 is FYNNEI. This CDR3 is built from 12 residues. The CDR3 loop reads CASSEAAETQYF.

The V gene is TRBV30, the J gene TRBJ1-5; TCRdb designates TRBD1, a call that cannot be tested without DNA. This CDR3 is 14 amino acids long. CDR1 is GTSNPN, CDR2 SVGIG, per germline (reference sequence). CDR3 protein: CAWGRDRGHQPQHF.

This chain joins TRBV30 and TRBJ2-7. CDR3 length equals 11 residues. Germline CDR1 and CDR2: GTSNPN and SVGIG (reference sequence). The CDR3 protein is CARRTTYEQYF.

The chain carries TRBV24-1 and TRBJ2-1; TCRdb indicates TRBD1, and absent DNA this call remains unverified. Germline loops: CDR1 KGHDR, CDR2 SFDVKD. The CDR3 contains 16 residues. CDR3 in amino acids: CATSGGQASSYNEQFF.

V usage is TRBV28 and J usage is TRBJ2-2; TCRdb returns TRBD2, unconfirmable since there is no DNA. The CDR3 sequence is 18 residues long. The germline V gene encodes CDR1 MDHEN and CDR2 SYDVKM. The CDR3 sequence: CASSLWSLAGGDTGELFF.

This rearrangement joins TRBV30 to TRBJ1-2; TCRdb's D gene call, TRBD1, goes unchecked for lack of DNA. Looked up from germline, CDR1 is GTSNPN and CDR2 is SVGIG (reference sequence). The CDR3 is 15 residues long. This CDR3 is CAWRASTLGTYGYTF.

The chain joins TRBV6-1 to TRBJ2-4; the TCRdb D gene call, TRBD2, has no DNA to confirm it. CDR1 is MNHNS and CDR2 is SASEGT in the germline V gene. The CDR3 extends over 16 amino acids. CDR3 sequence reads: CATSAAVRLAKNIQYF.

The chain links TRBV5-1 to TRBJ2-1; the TCRdb D gene call, TRBD1, has no DNA to confirm it. This CDR3 spans 15 amino acids. From germline, CDR1 is SGHRS and CDR2 YFSETQ. CDR3 protein: CASSWRDNYYNEQFF.